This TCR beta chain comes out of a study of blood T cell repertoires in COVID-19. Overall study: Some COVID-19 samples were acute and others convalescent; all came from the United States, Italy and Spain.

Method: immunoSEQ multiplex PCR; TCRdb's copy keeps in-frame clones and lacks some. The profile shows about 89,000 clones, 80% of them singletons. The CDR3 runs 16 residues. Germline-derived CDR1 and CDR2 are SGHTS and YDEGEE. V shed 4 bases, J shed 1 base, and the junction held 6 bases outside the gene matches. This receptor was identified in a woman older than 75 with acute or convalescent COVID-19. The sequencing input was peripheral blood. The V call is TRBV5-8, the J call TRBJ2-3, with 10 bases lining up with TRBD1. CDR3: CASSAAGTGGTDTQYF. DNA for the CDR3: TGTGCCAGCAGCGCGGCCGGGACAGGGGGCACAGATACGCAGTATTTT.